The 18 T cell receptor beta chains presented below share a single source sample, sequenced in a study of T cells expressing NK-cell markers. After re-calling the 5' RACE reads, TCRdb lists one entry per CDR3 protein, DNA absent. The sample shows roughly 280,000 distinct CDR3 sequences, and 0.39% sits with its ten largest clones. Input material: blood T cells: a sorted CD56 or NKG2C T cell subset, CD4+ or CD8+ T cells, or bulk PBMC T cells (not recorded which). These receptors were obtained from a man aged 18 to 29 in good health.

The chain carries TRBV20-1 and TRBJ2-3; TCRdb names TRBD1, which stays unverified in the absence of DNA. CDR3 size: 15 residues. Germline values: CDR1 DFQATT, CDR2 SNEGSKA (reference sequence). The CDR3 reads CSARRRTSITDTQYF.

This rearrangement joins TRBV10-1 to TRBJ2-3; TCRdb selects TRBD2, and the lack of DNA leaves this call unchecked. The CDR3 has 14 amino acids. The germline V gene encodes CDR1 WNHNN and CDR2 SYGVQD (reference sequence). The CDR3 sequence is CATAGTSGSVTQYF.

This chain joins TRBV6-2 or TRBV6-3 and TRBJ2-3. CDR1 is MNHEY and CDR2 is SVGEGT in the germline V gene. The CDR3 consists of 16 residues. This CDR3 reads CASSSRSGPGTDTQYF.

V gene TRBV5-1 combines with J gene TRBJ1-1; TCRdb outputs TRBD1, but without DNA this stays unchecked. This CDR3 is 18 amino acids long. Germline-derived CDR1 and CDR2 are SGHRS and YFSETQ. This CDR3 reads CASSLGWDRHPWGTEAFF.

The V and J genes are TRBV5-5 and TRBJ2-1; TCRdb's D gene call, TRBD2, goes unchecked for lack of DNA. The CDR3 contains 15 residues. Germline V gives CDR1 SGHKS, CDR2 YYEKEE (reference sequence). The CDR3 reads CASSRTSGRLNEQFF.

The CDR3 is CASSQESLALPYNEQFF. This chain joins TRBV14 and TRBJ2-1; the D call from TCRdb, TRBD2, cannot be confirmed without DNA. The CDR3 consists of 17 residues. Germline assignment: CDR1 SGHDN and CDR2 FVKESK.

This chain uses TRBV5-1 with TRBJ2-1. CDR1 SGHRS and CDR2 YFSETQ come from the germline V gene. This CDR3 has 14 residues. The CDR3 sequence is CASSPIDTYNEQFF.

The V gene is TRBV11-1, the J gene TRBJ2-7. The length of the CDR3 is 14 residues. CDR1 is SGHAT, CDR2 FQDESV, per germline (reference sequence). CDR3 loop: CASSLGDHTYEQYF.

J is TRBJ2-1 and V is TRBV6-2 or TRBV6-3; TCRdb selects TRBD1, and the lack of DNA leaves this call unchecked. CDR1 is MNHEY, CDR2 SVGEGT, per germline. This CDR3 has 14 residues. CDR3 amino acids: CASSYGQTNNEQFF.

V is TRBV29-1 and J is TRBJ2-3; absent DNA, TCRdb's TRBD2 call cannot be checked. The germline V gene encodes CDR1 SQVTM and CDR2 ANQGSEA. The CDR3 has 12 residues. Here the CDR3 reads CSVDNSPDTQYF.

This chain uses TRBV18 with TRBJ1-2. The CDR3 sequence is 12 residues long. The germline V gene has CDR1 KGHSH and CDR2 LQKENI. Here the CDR3 reads CASSPIDYGYTF.

The chain combines TRBV28 with TRBJ2-1. The CDR3 spans 15 residues. Germline V lookup: CDR1 MDHEN, CDR2 SYDVKM. This chain's CDR3 is CASSFGWWGSNEQFF.

CDR3 amino acids: CASITRKNTDTQYF. The chain has TRBV21-1 and TRBJ2-3. TRBV21-1 is classified as a pseudogene. The CDR3 has 14 residues.

This chain uses TRBV12-3 or TRBV12-4 with TRBJ1-5; absent DNA, TCRdb's TRBD1 call cannot be checked. This CDR3 is built from 14 residues. CDR3 residues: CASSGTYGNQPQHF.

This sequence joins TRBV30 and TRBJ2-5; TCRdb's D gene call, TRBD2, goes unchecked for lack of DNA. Germline values: CDR1 GTSNPN, CDR2 SVGIG (reference sequence). The CDR3 contains 11 residues. The CDR3 sequence is CAWTSGETQYF.

This chain joins TRBV4-3 and TRBJ2-6; lacking DNA, the TRBD1 call made by TCRdb goes unchecked. Germline V CDR1 and CDR2: LGHNA, YSLEER. This CDR3 has 16 amino acids. The chain's CDR3 is CASSQEAGQGFSVLTF.

The chain couples TRBV5-1 to TRBJ2-1; TCRdb's D call, TRBD2, is unchecked because there is no DNA. CDR1 and CDR2 (germline): SGHRS, YFSETQ. The CDR3 covers 16 residues. CDR3 sequence: CASSYGLAGIYNEQFF.

The chain's CDR3 is CASSVQGHTEAFF. The V and J genes are TRBV9 and TRBJ1-1; there is no DNA to check the TCRdb D call of TRBD1. Germline V gene data show CDR1 as SGDLS and CDR2 as YYNGEE. The CDR3 extends over 13 amino acids. Full variable domain (outside the CDR3, taken from reference TRBV9 and TRBJ1-1): DSGVTQTPKHLITATGQRVTLRCSPRSGDLSVYWYQQSLDQGLQFLIQYYNGEERAKGNILERFSAQQFPDLHSELNLSSLELGDSALYFCASSVQGHTEAFFGQGTRLTVV.